A single sample gave rise to the 24 T cell receptor beta chains below, sequenced in a study of cytomegalovirus exposure and HLA in healthy donors. The PCR made use of 60 Vbeta and 13 Jbeta primers. The table came from immunoSEQ multiplex PCR; TCRdb's copy has only in-frame clones and leaves some out. The sample yields fewer than 200,000 clones, 75% to 85% seen once. Sequencing input: PBMCs. These TCRs come from a young woman in good health and CMV-seropositive.

The sample holds one count of this clone. This rearrangement joins TRBV2 to TRBJ1-1, with D possibly matching TRBD1 (6 bases). Trimming cost V 4 bases and J 0 bases, with 9 bases left between them. The CDR3 is 14 amino acids. Germline V CDR1 and CDR2: SNHLY, FYNNEI. The CDR3 spells CASSGQVMNTEAFF. CDR3 nucleotide sequence: TGTGCCAGCAGTGGACAGGTTATGAACACTGAAGCTTTCTTT. The full variable domain, its missing parts supplied by reference TRBV2 and TRBJ1-1, is EPEVTQTPSHQVTQMGQEVILRCVPISNHLYFYWYRQILGQKVEFLVSFYNNEISEKSEIFDDQFSVERPDGSNFTLKIRSTKLEDSAMYFCASSGQVMNTEAFFGQGTRLTVV.

This rearrangement joins TRBV27 to TRBJ1-2, with D perhaps TRBD1 (5 bases). There are 16 residues in the CDR3. The germline V gene encodes CDR1 MNHEY and CDR2 SMNVEV (reference sequence). V lost 6 bases to trimming and J lost 3 bases, with 20 bases between them. CDR3: CASSPIPQGGDYGYTF. CDR3 in DNA: TGTGCCAGCAGCCCCATACCTCAGGGTGGCGACTATGGCTACACCTTC.

V and J are TRBV10-3 and TRBJ2-2; 13 positions match TRBD2. The CDR3 contains 16 residues. Trimming cost V 5 bases and J 1 base; bases outside gene matches: 1. CDR1 and CDR2 from the germline V gene are ENHRY and SYGVKD. CDR3 sequence (DNA): TGTGCCATCAGTAGACTAGCGGGGGGGAACACCGGGGAGCTGTTTTTT. Translation gives CAISRLAGGNTGELFF.

The CDR3 spells CASSFSTDGYTGELFF. The CDR3 region has the DNA TGTGCCAGCAGTTTTTCGACAGACGGATACACCGGGGAGCTGTTTTTT. The chain links TRBV28 to TRBJ2-2; D possibly corresponds to TRBD1 (5 bases). This CDR3 spans 16 amino acids. Trimming took off 3 bases at V and 3 bases at J, with 14 bases between the two ends. Looked up from germline, CDR1 is MDHEN and CDR2 is SYDVKM.

This clone was seen only a few times. The CDR3 DNA follows: TGCGCCAGCAGCCAGCCGGGCCAGGGAGGAGACTATGGCTACACCTTC. This sequence encodes CASSQPGQGGDYGYTF. The chain carries TRBV4-1 and TRBJ1-2, with a weak D call TRBD1 (5 bases). V lost 3 bases and J lost 3, with 17 bases in between. The CDR3 has 16 amino acids. CDR1 MGHRA and CDR2 YSYEKL come from the germline V gene.

This rearrangement joins TRBV6-5 to TRBJ2-5; D is possibly TRBD2 (6 bases). Germline CDR1 reads MNHEY; CDR2 reads SVGAGI. V lost 5 bases and J 5 bases, leaving 12 bases between the germline ends. The CDR3 runs 13 residues. Here the CDR3 reads CASSTGGNETQYF. The DNA of the CDR3 is TGTGCCAGCAGTACTGGCGGGAACGAGACCCAGTACTTC.

This chain connects TRBV11-3 to TRBJ2-5, with TRBD2 matching 13 bases. The CDR3 runs to 14 residues. Looked up from germline, CDR1 is SGHNT and CDR2 is YENEEA. Trimming took 5 bases from V and 6 from J; bases not matched to a gene: 3. This CDR3 is CASSRTSGSQTQYF. For the CDR3, the DNA is TGTGCCAGCAGCAGGACTAGCGGGAGTCAGACCCAGTACTTC.

This clone showed up just once. The V call is TRBV11-2, the J call TRBJ2-5; TRBD2 agrees at 8 bases. Germline loops: CDR1 SGHAT, CDR2 FQNNGV. V shed 2 bases and J 0 bases; nucleotides not matched to a gene: 5. This CDR3 is built from 16 residues. The CDR3 loop is CASSLWSAGDQETQYF. For the CDR3, the DNA is TGTGCCAGCAGCTTATGGTCAGCGGGGGACCAAGAGACCCAGTACTTC.

CDR3 loop: CASSSGTNTEAFF. As DNA, the CDR3 is TGTGCCAGCAGCTCCGGGACAAACACTGAAGCTTTCTTT. The gene calls are TRBV5-6 and TRBJ1-1; TRBD1 is a possible D gene (6 bases). Germline assignment: CDR1 SGHDT and CDR2 YYEEEE. The ends were cut back, 3 bases at V and 2 bases at J, with 8 bases in the middle. This CDR3 region has 13 residues.

The count of this clone is one. V gene TRBV5-6 combines with J gene TRBJ2-4, with 7 bases lining up with TRBD1. Per the germline V gene, CDR1 is SGHDT and CDR2 is YYEEEE. CDR3 length equals 14 residues. Trimming took 2 bases from V and 5 from J; bases not matched to a gene: 4. CDR3 sequence reads: CASSFLGQENIQYF. In DNA form, the CDR3 reads TGTGCCAGCAGCTTCCTCGGACAGGAAAACATTCAGTACTTC.

V usage is TRBV7-8 and J usage is TRBJ2-1; 7 bases match TRBD1. J gave up 0 bases and V 3 bases, and 2 bases lay outside the gene matches. Germline CDR1 SGHVS, CDR2 FQNEAQ. This CDR3 contains 15 residues. For the CDR3, the DNA is TGTGCCAGCAGCTTGACAGGGAGCTCCTACAATGAGCAGTTCTTC. This codes for CASSLTGSSYNEQFF.

V usage is TRBV2 and J usage is TRBJ2-1, with 10 positions matching TRBD2. V was clipped by 4 bases and J by 5 bases; unmatched bases: 5. Germline-derived CDR1 and CDR2 are SNHLY and FYNNEI. The CDR3 spans 15 residues. The CDR3, as DNA: TGTGCCAGCAGTGGGGGGACTAGCGCAAACAATGAGCAGTTCTTC. Translating it yields CASSGGTSANNEQFF.

The chain employs TRBV28 and TRBJ2-5, with TRBD1 as a possible D gene (5 bases). In germline, CDR1 is MDHEN, CDR2 SYDVKM. V was cut by 5 bases and J by 2 bases, with 15 bases left in between. The CDR3 is 15 amino acids. The CDR3 is CASSPRQTAQETQYF. Here the CDR3 DNA reads TGTGCCAGCAGTCCAAGACAGACTGCTCAAGAGACCCAGTACTTC.

The chain is built from TRBV2 and TRBJ2-4, with TRBD2 as a possible D gene (5 bases). Germline CDR1 and CDR2: SNHLY and FYNNEI. The CDR3 is 13 residues long. Trimming cost V 4 bases and J 3 bases, with 7 bases left between them. The CDR3 nucleotides are TGTGCCAGCAGTGGACGGGGCAAAAACATTCAGTACTTC. Encoded protein: CASSGRGKNIQYF.

The rearrangement joins TRBV11-1 to TRBJ2-2; no reliable D call. Per germline, CDR1 SGHAT and CDR2 FQDESV (reference sequence). The V and J ends lost 6 bases and 4 bases respectively, with 12 bases between them. The CDR3 loop spans 14 amino acids. The CDR3 loop reads CASSPPFRTGELFF. In nucleotides, the CDR3 is TGTGCCAGCAGTCCCCCCTTTCGCACCGGGGAGCTGTTTTTT.

The chain employs TRBV15 and TRBJ2-5; 10 positions agree with TRBD1. The tail of the sequence fits TRBJ2-7 better, so the J call may be wrong. Germline V gene lookup returns CDR1 LNHNV and CDR2 YYDKDF (reference sequence). The CDR3 has 16 amino acids. The DNA for the CDR3 is TGTGCCACCAGTCATACCGGGACAGGGGACTCCTACGAGCAGTACTTC. Translation: CATSHTGTGDSYEQYF.

A note on this clone: Other DNA sequences in this specimen translate into the identical CDR3. The chain recombines TRBV19 with TRBJ1-2, with a weak D call TRBD1 (5 bases). Per germline, CDR1 LNHDA and CDR2 SQIVND (reference sequence). The CDR3 is made up of 11 amino acids. V was clipped by 7 bases and J by 5 bases, with 8 bases between them. DNA of the CDR3: TGTGCCAGTACAGGGTTATATGGCTACACCTTC. Translating it yields CASTGLYGYTF.

V usage is TRBV10-1 and J usage is TRBJ2-5, with D hard to call. CDR3 length equals 15 residues. V dropped 2 bases and J dropped 0 bases, with 10 bases sitting between them. Germline V gene lookup returns CDR1 WNHNN and CDR2 SYGVQD (reference sequence). CDR3 amino acids: CASSEPLLYQETQYF. The CDR3 bases are TGCGCCAGCAGTGAGCCCCTCTTGTACCAAGAGACCCAGTACTTC.

This sequence joins TRBV9 and TRBJ1-3, with unresolved D. Germline V gives CDR1 SGDLS, CDR2 YYNGEE. V was clipped by 4 bases and J by 0 bases, with 14 bases between them. This CDR3 spans 16 amino acids. The DNA of the CDR3 is TGTGCCAGCAGCCCCCGTGGGGAGATCTCTGGAAACACCATATATTTT. The encoded protein is CASSPRGEISGNTIYF.

The chain employs TRBV6-5 and TRBJ2-7; TRBD1 aligns across 7 bases. The V segment lost 0 bases and the J segment 6 bases; nucleotides outside the gene matches: 8. The CDR3 length is 15 residues. CDR1 is MNHEY and CDR2 is SVGAGI in the germline V gene. CDR3 sequence (DNA): TGTGCCAGCAGTTACTCCAAGACAGGGATGGGCGAGCAGTACTTC. This sequence encodes CASSYSKTGMGEQYF.

This chain joins TRBV28 and TRBJ1-2; D is ambiguous. The CDR3 loop spans 13 amino acids. V lost 3 bases, J lost 2 bases, and 7 bases lay in between. The germline V gene has CDR1 MDHEN and CDR2 SYDVKM. The CDR3 here is CASSFNNNYGYTF. The CDR3 coding sequence is TGTGCCAGCAGTTTTAACAACAACTATGGCTACACCTTC.

Comments on this clone: The same CDR3 also results from other DNA sequences found in this sample. The chain uses TRBV7-9 and TRBJ2-7; D gene unclear. V was clipped by 2 bases and J by 4 bases, with 6 bases between them. There are 12 residues in the CDR3. Germline V gene data show CDR1 as SEHNR and CDR2 as FQNEAQ (reference sequence). The DNA of the CDR3 is TGTGCCAGCAGCTTATCCGGGTACGAGCAGTACTTC. This sequence encodes CASSLSGYEQYF. Combining the CDR3 with reference TRBV7-9 and TRBJ2-7 gives the whole variable domain DTGVSQNPRHKITKRGQNVTFRCDPISEHNRLYWYRQTLGQGPEFLTYFQNEAQLEKSRLLSDRFSAERPKGSFSTLEIQRTEQGDSAMYLCASSLSGYEQYFGPGTRLTVT.

J is TRBJ2-1 and V is TRBV11-2, with D possibly TRBD2 on 5 matching bases. Germline CDR1 reads SGHAT; CDR2 reads FQNNGV. V shed 1 base and J shed 6 bases, with 13 bases lying between them. This CDR3 is built from 15 residues. This CDR3 reads CASSLAARSANEQFF. The CDR3 nucleotides read TGTGCCAGCAGCTTAGCGGCACGTAGCGCCAATGAGCAGTTCTTC. The full variable domain, completed using reference TRBV11-2 and TRBJ2-1, is EAGVAQSPRYKIIEKRQSVAFWCNPISGHATLYWYQQILGQGPKLLIQFQNNGVVDDSQLPKDRFSAERLKGVDSTLKIQPAKLEDSAVYLCASSLAARSANEQFFGPGTRLTVL.

This chain uses TRBV6-1 with TRBJ2-7; D is ambiguous. Trimming removed 5 bases at V and 4 bases at J, with 6 bases between. CDR1 is MNHNS, CDR2 SASEGT, per germline. The CDR3 is made up of 11 amino acids. The CDR3 sequence is CASSTHYEQYF. The CDR3 DNA follows: TGTGCCAGCAGTACTCATTACGAGCAGTACTTC.